This T cell receptor beta chain was sequenced in a study of shared clonotypes between healthy human individuals. Study conclusions and caveats: It was anticipated that sequencing depth would influence how many clonotypes donors shared.

This CDR3 contains 16 residues. Losses at the gene ends were 2 bases for V and 1 base for J; bases not matched to a gene: 4. CDR1 is KGHSH and CDR2 is LQKENI in the germline V gene. This clone was seen just once. What it binds is not known. In replicate PCRs of unsorted PBMC, around 310 ng DNA, 25,000 to 35,000 T cell genomes, was used. In the original processing: In the immunoSEQ data, sequences were junction-only and lacked quality scores, so filtering differed. Sequencing used immunoSEQ multiplex PCR; TCRdb keeps in-frame clones, though not all of them. The V and J calls and clone size come from that table; D and trimming were worked out from the DNA. The sample has hundreds of thousands of clones, around 81% seen once.

The specimen sequenced was PBMCs. The receptor comes from a woman between 40 and 50 years old in good health. Some clones in this sample may be carry-over from other donors' samples. The chain carries TRBV18 and TRBJ2-5; 10 positions match TRBD2. DNA for the CDR3: TGTGCCAGCTCACCAGCCGGGACTAGCGTCCAAGAGACCCAGTACTTC. Its translation is CASSPAGTSVQETQYF.